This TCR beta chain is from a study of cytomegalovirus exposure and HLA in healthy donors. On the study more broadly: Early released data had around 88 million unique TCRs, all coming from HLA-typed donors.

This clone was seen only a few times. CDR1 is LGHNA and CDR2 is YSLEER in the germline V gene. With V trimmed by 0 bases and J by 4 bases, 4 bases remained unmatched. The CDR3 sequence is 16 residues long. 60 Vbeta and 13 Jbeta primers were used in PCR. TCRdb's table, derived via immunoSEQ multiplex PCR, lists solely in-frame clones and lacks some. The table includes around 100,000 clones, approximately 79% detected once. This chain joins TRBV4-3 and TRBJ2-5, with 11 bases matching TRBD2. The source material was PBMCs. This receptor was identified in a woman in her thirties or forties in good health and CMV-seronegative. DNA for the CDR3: TGCGCCAGCAGCCAAGATGGCACTAGCGGGGGAGAGACCCAGTACTTC. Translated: CASSQDGTSGGETQYF.